These 27 T cell receptor beta chains were sequenced from one sample in a study of siplizumab effects on memory and regulatory T cells. Assay used: immunoSEQ multiplex PCR; TCRdb lists only in-frame clones, some missing. Here the sample spans 55,000 to 65,000 clones, around 98% being singletons. The sample taken for sequencing was naive CD8+ T cells sorted from blood. The receptors derive from a human donor in good health.

V gene TRBV6-5 combines with J gene TRBJ2-7; 7 bases are shared with TRBD2. J gave up 0 bases and V 2 bases, and 4 bases lay outside the gene matches. The CDR3 is 15 residues long. From germline, CDR1 is MNHEY and CDR2 SVGAGI. CDR3 loop: CASSYGAGVSYEQYF. CDR3 DNA sequence: TGTGCCAGCAGTTACGGCGCGGGAGTCTCCTACGAGCAGTACTTC.

The chain uses TRBV5-6 and TRBJ1-2, with a weak D call TRBD1 (5 bases). Looked up from germline, CDR1 is SGHDT and CDR2 is YYEEEE. V was clipped by 3 bases and J by 7 bases, with 16 bases between them. The CDR3 sequence is 14 residues long. The CDR3 is CASSSYGAPSGYTF. The CDR3 DNA reads as TGTGCCAGCAGCTCCTACGGGGCCCCGAGTGGCTACACCTTC.

The J gene is TRBJ2-3, the V gene TRBV7-9; D is undetermined. The CDR3 runs to 13 residues. Between the trimmed V and J ends, which lost 1 base and 8 bases, there was a span of 10 bases. CDR1 SEHNR and CDR2 FQNEAQ come from the germline V gene (reference sequence). This CDR3 is CASSLGVVGTQYF. CDR3 nucleotides: TGTGCCAGCAGCTTAGGTGTGGTGGGTACGCAGTATTTT.

V usage is TRBV27 and J usage is TRBJ2-7; 7 bases line up with TRBD1. CDR1 is MNHEY, CDR2 SMNVEV, per germline (reference sequence). Losses at the gene ends were 2 bases for V and 5 bases for J; bases not matched to a gene: 6. The CDR3 is 14 residues long. As DNA, the CDR3 is TGTGCCAGCAGTTTAACCCCAACAGGGGACGAGCAGTACTTC. This translates into CASSLTPTGDEQYF.

The rearrangement joins TRBV9 to TRBJ2-1; D is unclear. Trimming took off 0 bases at V and 0 bases at J, with 7 bases between the two ends. Germline loops: CDR1 SGDLS, CDR2 YYNGEE. This CDR3 has 15 residues. Here the CDR3 reads CASSVVETSYNEQFF. The CDR3 DNA is TGTGCCAGCAGCGTAGTAGAAACCTCCTACAATGAGCAGTTCTTC.

The V and J genes are TRBV4-1 and TRBJ2-5; 8 bases are shared with TRBD2. Germline values: CDR1 MGHRA, CDR2 YSYEKL. The junction had 5 bases not matched to a gene; V was cut back by 4 bases and J by 4 bases. This CDR3 comprises 14 residues. As DNA, the CDR3 is TGCGCCAGCAGCCGCACAGCGGGAGTAGAGACCCAGTACTTC. This gives the protein CASSRTAGVETQYF.

The DNA of the CDR3 is TGTGCCAGCAGTCCTCGGACTAGCGGAGGGGGCAATGAGCAGTTCTTC. It specifies CASSPRTSGGGNEQFF. The chain carries TRBV28 and TRBJ2-1, with TRBD2 identical over 10 bases. The germline CDR1 and CDR2 sequences are MDHEN and SYDVKM. This CDR3 region has 16 residues. V lost 5 bases to trimming and J lost 6 bases; unmatched junction nucleotides: 10.

The chain is built from TRBV28 and TRBJ1-5; possibly TRBD1 for D (6 bases). The germline V gene has CDR1 MDHEN and CDR2 SYDVKM. V was cut by 0 bases and J by 5 bases, with 14 bases left in between. CDR3 length: 16 amino acids. The CDR3 here is CASSLWGQGTHQPQHF. The CDR3 DNA is TGTGCCAGCAGTTTATGGGGACAAGGAACACATCAGCCCCAGCATTTT.

In the case of this clone: Other DNA sequences within the sample encode an identical CDR3. Here the CDR3 DNA reads TGTGCCAGCAGCGTAGGAGACAATGAGCAGTTCTTC. This sequence encodes CASSVGDNEQFF. This rearrangement joins TRBV9 to TRBJ2-1; D gene uncertain. The V gene lost 0 bases and the J gene lost 5 bases, with 3 bases spanning the gap. CDR1 is SGDLS and CDR2 is YYNGEE in the germline V gene. The CDR3 is made up of 12 amino acids.

This clone occurred once. The V gene is TRBV4-1, the J gene TRBJ2-1; 7 bases align to TRBD2. The germline V gene has CDR1 MGHRA and CDR2 YSYEKL. The CDR3 runs 14 residues. Unmatched junction bases numbered 0, after V lost 1 base and J lost 3 bases. The CDR3 nucleotides read TGCGCCAGCAGCCAAGGCGGGAGCTACAATGAGCAGTTCTTC. Translating it yields CASSQGGSYNEQFF.

The chain employs TRBV7-9 and TRBJ1-2, with D possibly being TRBD1 (5 bases). V was shortened by 5 bases and J by 5 bases, with 21 bases between the two germline ends. This CDR3 has 16 residues. Germline V gene lookup returns CDR1 SEHNR and CDR2 FQNEAQ (reference sequence). Written as DNA, the CDR3 is TGTGCCAGCAGCCAATCCTCAATGGGGCAGCTTTATGGCTACACCTTC. Translation: CASSQSSMGQLYGYTF.

The rearrangement joins TRBV9 to TRBJ2-7; D is perhaps TRBD1 or TRBD2 (5 bases each). This CDR3 spans 14 amino acids. CDR1 and CDR2 (germline): SGDLS, YYNGEE. Trimming left V 4 bases short and J 3 bases short, with 14 bases between. Here the CDR3 DNA reads TGTGCCAGCAGCCCCCAAATGAGGGGCTACGAGCAGTACTTC. Encoded protein: CASSPQMRGYEQYF.

The CDR3 spells CASSAGQAFQETQYF. Here the CDR3 DNA reads TGTGCCAGCAGCGCGGGACAGGCCTTCCAAGAGACCCAGTACTTC. The chain carries TRBV9 and TRBJ2-5; TRBD1 matches at 8 bases. The germline CDR1 and CDR2 sequences are SGDLS and YYNGEE. CDR3 length: 15 residues. V shed 3 bases and J 1 base; nucleotides not matched to a gene: 5.

The gene calls are TRBV27 and TRBJ2-5; 7 bases align to TRBD1. The CDR3 covers 14 residues. The germline CDR1 and CDR2 sequences are MNHEY and SMNVEV (reference sequence). With 5 bases clipped from V and 2 bases from J, the junction kept 5 bases outside the gene matches. The CDR3 DNA reads as TGTGCCAGCAGTGACCTGGACAGGCAAGAGACCCAGTACTTC. Translated: CASSDLDRQETQYF.

V gene TRBV30 combines with J gene TRBJ2-3; unclear D gene. Germline CDR1 GTSNPN, CDR2 SVGIG (reference sequence). The germline V and J ends were trimmed by 2 bases and 1 base, with 13 bases remaining between them. The CDR3 runs to 15 residues. CDR3 coding DNA: TGTGCCTGGAGTATGGTAGGCCGGGGCACAGATACGCAGTATTTT. This translates into CAWSMVGRGTDTQYF. The full variable domain, with the rest looked up from reference TRBV30 and TRBJ2-3, is SQTIHQWPATLVQPVGSPLSLECTVEGTSNPNLYWYRQAAGRGLQLLFYSVGIGQISSEVPQNLSASRPQDRQFILSSKKLLLSDSGFYLCAWSMVGRGTDTQYFGPGTRLTVL.

On this clone: A junction end diverges from the germline sequence, so it may reflect a read error. CDR3 nucleotide sequence: TGTGCTAGCAGCTTAGCTGTCAATCAGCCCCAGCATTTT. It is translated as CASSLAVNQPQHF. The V and J genes are TRBV7-7 and TRBJ1-5; D is unclear. Germline lookup yields CDR1 SSHAT and CDR2 FNYEAQ (reference sequence). The CDR3 covers 13 residues.

The chain employs TRBV7-9 and TRBJ2-3; D is possibly TRBD2 (5 bases). This CDR3 has 18 amino acids. The germline gives CDR1 SEHNR, CDR2 FQNEAQ (reference sequence). The V end was cut by 0 bases, the J end by 2 bases, with 18 bases between. Here the CDR3 reads CASSLAPLGRALTDTQYF. The CDR3 DNA reads TGTGCCAGCAGCTTAGCCCCACTAGGGCGGGCTCTCACAGATACGCAGTATTTT.

The chain uses TRBV4-3 and TRBJ1-1, with 7 bases aligning to TRBD1. The junction had 1 base not matched to a gene; V was cut back by 3 bases and J by 0 bases. CDR1 is LGHNA, CDR2 YSLEER, per germline. This CDR3 spans 14 amino acids. CDR3 residues: CASSQRGLNTEAFF. Here the CDR3 DNA reads TGCGCCAGCAGCCAGAGGGGGCTGAACACTGAAGCTTTCTTT.

V usage is TRBV5-1 and J usage is TRBJ1-2; no firm D call. The germline CDR1 and CDR2 sequences are SGHRS and YFSETQ. The CDR3 is 14 amino acids. Trimming removed 5 bases at V and 4 bases at J, with 15 bases between. The CDR3 loop is CASRSSGGSYGYTF. The DNA of the CDR3 is TGCGCCAGCAGGAGTAGTGGTGGTAGCTATGGCTACACCTTC.

The chain has TRBV19 and TRBJ2-1; D call uncertain. Trimming cost V 0 bases and J 8 bases, with 14 bases left between them. Germline-derived CDR1 and CDR2 are LNHDA and SQIVND (reference sequence). The CDR3 spans 15 residues. The CDR3 region has the DNA TGTGCCAGTAGTATAGATCTGGGTAAAGGCTATGAGCAGTTCTTC. Its protein is CASSIDLGKGYEQFF.

The rearrangement links TRBV7-2 to TRBJ2-7; 7 nucleotides align to TRBD2. CDR1 SGHTA and CDR2 FQGNSA come from the germline V gene. CDR3 length: 17 residues. V trimming: 8 bases; J trimming: 0 bases; junction bases outside the gene matches: 16. CDR3 in amino acids: CASSEFGRASISYEQYF. The CDR3 DNA sequence: TGTGCCAGCTCCGAATTTGGGAGGGCGTCAATCTCCTACGAGCAGTACTTC.

The V call is TRBV6-5, the J call TRBJ1-1; D call uncertain. Trimming cost V 5 bases and J 0 bases, with 10 bases left between them. The CDR3 runs to 14 residues. From germline, CDR1 is MNHEY and CDR2 SVGAGI. This CDR3 is CASSEVPMNTEAFF. The DNA of the CDR3 is TGTGCCAGCAGTGAAGTCCCGATGAACACTGAAGCTTTCTTT.

The V and J genes are TRBV4-2 and TRBJ2-7; TRBD2 agrees at 10 bases. Germline CDR1 LGHNA, CDR2 YNFKEQ. V gave up 0 bases and J gave up 7 bases; unmatched junction bases: 12. This CDR3 contains 17 residues. The CDR3 is CASSQDDGSGRLGEQYF. CDR3 coding DNA: TGTGCCAGCAGCCAAGATGACGGTAGCGGGAGGTTGGGAGAGCAGTACTTC.

The rearrangement links TRBV4-1 to TRBJ2-7; the D call may be TRBD1 or TRBD2 (6 bases each). V gave up 3 bases and J gave up 0 bases, with 15 bases separating them. Germline loops: CDR1 MGHRA, CDR2 YSYEKL. The CDR3 runs 16 residues. In DNA, the CDR3 is TGCGCCAGCAGCCAGAGGACAGTCGGGAGCTCCTACGAGCAGTACTTC. It specifies CASSQRTVGSSYEQYF.

This chain uses TRBV19 with TRBJ1-5; D might be TRBD1 (6 bases). The germline gives CDR1 LNHDA, CDR2 SQIVND (reference sequence). This CDR3 is built from 18 residues. Trimming stripped 9 bases from V and 0 bases from J, with 24 bases between. The CDR3: CASHYVGAALNSNQPQHF. DNA of the CDR3: TGTGCCAGCCATTACGTGGGGGCAGCCCTCAATAGCAATCAGCCCCAGCATTTT.

This clone appeared once. The chain carries TRBV7-9 and TRBJ2-5; 12 bases fit TRBD2. CDR1 is SEHNR, CDR2 FQNEAQ, per germline (reference sequence). Trimming at V came to 1 base and at J to 4 bases, leaving 4 bases not matched to a gene. The CDR3 consists of 16 residues. The CDR3 loop is CASSLELAGGRETQYF. The CDR3 bases are TGTGCCAGCAGCTTAGAACTAGCGGGAGGTCGAGAGACCCAGTACTTC.

The chain couples TRBV12-5 to TRBJ2-1; no clear D gene. The CDR3 has 15 residues. The germline CDR1 and CDR2 sequences are LGHNT and FRNRAP. V dropped 5 bases and J dropped 0 bases, with 11 bases sitting between them. The CDR3 protein is CASGPPLGSYNEQFF. CDR3 sequence (DNA): TGTGCTAGTGGTCCCCCTTTGGGCTCCTACAATGAGCAGTTCTTC.